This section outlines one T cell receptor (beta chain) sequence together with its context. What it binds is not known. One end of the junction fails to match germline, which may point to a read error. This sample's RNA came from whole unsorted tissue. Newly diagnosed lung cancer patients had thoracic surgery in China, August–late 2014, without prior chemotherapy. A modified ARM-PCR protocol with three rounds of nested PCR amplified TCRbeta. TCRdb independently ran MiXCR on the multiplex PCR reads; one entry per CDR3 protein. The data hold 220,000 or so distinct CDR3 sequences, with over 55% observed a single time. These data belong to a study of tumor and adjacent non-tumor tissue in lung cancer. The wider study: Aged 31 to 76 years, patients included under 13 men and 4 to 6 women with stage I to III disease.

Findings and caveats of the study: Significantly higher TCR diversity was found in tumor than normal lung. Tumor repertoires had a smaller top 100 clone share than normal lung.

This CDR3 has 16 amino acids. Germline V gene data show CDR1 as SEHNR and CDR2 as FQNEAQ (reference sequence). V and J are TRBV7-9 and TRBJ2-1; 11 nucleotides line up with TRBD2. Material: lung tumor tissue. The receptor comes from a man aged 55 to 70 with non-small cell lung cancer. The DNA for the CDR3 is TGTGCCAACAGCCCGACTAGCGGGAACGGAAAGAATGAGCAGTTCTTC. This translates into CANSPTSGNGKNEQFF.